The rows below give T cell receptor beta chains drawn from one sample of a study of T cell responses to AZD1222 COVID-19 vaccine. The data were produced by immunoSEQ multiplex PCR, yet TCRdb's version contains in-frame clones alone and is incomplete. The top ten hold about 9.4% of the sample, which has about 110,000 clones, about four fifths seen once. The specimen was peripheral blood, collected on day 0 of AZD1222 vaccination. The receptors stem from an adult in good health. The conserved cysteine and the conserved F or W are not part of the CDR3 here. The order of the fields is J gene, V gene, CDR3 protein.

TRBJ1-3	TRBV5-8	ASSLRGNGNTIY
TRBJ2-2	TRBV12-5	ASGLVPNSGELF
TRBJ2-7	TRBV19	ASNEANSYEQY
TRBJ1-5	TRBV10-3	AISSQGEQPQH
TRBJ1-1	TRBV6-5	ASRGTGRGMVAF
TRBJ2-3	TRBV19	ASKLLAGVADTQY
TRBJ1-2	TRBV19	ASLHRFGYT
TRBJ1-1	TRBV30	AWSLPYTEAF
TRBJ1-2	TRBV7-9	ASSFGQVSNYGYT
TRBJ2-7	TRBV5-1	ASSLEGEGYEQY
TRBJ2-3	TRBV6-5	ASSYVGPSTDTQY
TRBJ2-2	TRBV7-3	ASSLLAVNRELF
TRBJ2-2	TRBV12-3/TRBV12-4	ASNANTGELF
TRBJ1-1	TRBV7-3	ASSPGGGTEAF
TRBJ2-2	TRBV7-9	ASSLVRGASGGELF
TRBJ1-4	TRBV4-3	ASSQDAPGGFATNEKLF
TRBJ2-5	TRBV4-2	ASSQDREGQETQY
TRBJ2-7	TRBV7-9	ASSSIKGTYFYEQY
TRBJ1-4	TRBV6-5	ASRKGGEKLF
TRBJ2-2	TRBV1	TSSQGTGTDGGELF
TRBJ1-1	TRBV28	VSSLEGEAF
TRBJ2-7	TRBV28	ASSLGISYEQY
TRBJ1-2	TRBV12-3/TRBV12-4	ASSPRVVGYT
TRBJ2-7	TRBV3-1/TRBV3-2	ASSYADRYNSEQY
TRBJ2-7	TRBV14	ASSQDRRGYEQY
TRBJ2-7	TRBV29-1	SVELLAGGSYEQY
TRBJ1-5	TRBV28	ASRLRLTLRDRGQSQPQH
TRBJ2-1	TRBV5-1	ASSLGQAGPYNEQF
TRBJ2-2	TRBV5-1	ASKRNTGELF
TRBJ1-2	TRBV3-1/TRBV3-2	ASSLSGTAGGYT
TRBJ2-1	TRBV5-1	ASSLVTGGLGEQF
TRBJ2-7	TRBV27	ASRITGLAGGPSYEQY
TRBJ2-3	TRBV4-1	ASSQEPNPRTDTQY
TRBJ1-1	TRBV29-1	SVHGQGPYEAF
TRBJ1-5	TRBV6-1	ASSEGRVRQPQH
TRBJ2-7	TRBV19	ASRRSGTESYEQY
TRBJ2-1	TRBV4-3	ASSQGVPSGRAWDEQF
TRBJ1-5	TRBV28	ASSLRRVRQPQH
TRBJ1-3	TRBV2	ASLLDTIY
TRBJ2-3	TRBV10-3	AISVTFTGASRDTQY
TRBJ2-7	TRBV18	ASSPPNTGTYEQY
TRBJ1-2	TRBV6-1	ASSESGQWGYT
TRBJ1-6	TRBV7-2	ASGTRENSPLH
TRBJ1-3	TRBV6-5	ASSYTGSGNTIY
TRBJ1-1	TRBV6-6	ASSFRGRVFTEAF